The 21 T cell receptor beta chains below come from one sample, sequenced in a study of radiation and T cells in renal cell carcinoma. Stated treatment: treatment-naive control, cytoreductive nephrectomy. Produced via immunoSEQ multiplex PCR; TCRdb's table is partial and in-frame only. The table has about 10,000 clones, roughly 60% seen once; the top ten hold nearly 10%. The sample consisted of tumor tissue, taken from a patient whose treatment was nephrectomy without radiotherapy. The receptors originated from a man aged 40-49 years with renal cell carcinoma.

The chain joins TRBV2 to TRBJ1-5, with D uncertain. The CDR3 sequence is 13 residues long. Germline V CDR1 and CDR2: SNHLY, FYNNEI. Trimming left V 7 bases short and J 11 bases short, with 18 bases between. The DNA for the CDR3 is TGTGCCAGCACTGACGGCCCAGGTTTGGCCCAGCATTTT. It specifies CASTDGPGLAQHF.

This chain links TRBV19 with TRBJ2-7, with 8 nucleotides matching TRBD1. The CDR3 spans 15 residues. V lost 4 bases, J lost 7 bases, and 12 bases stayed unmatched. The germline CDR1 and CDR2 sequences are LNHDA and SQIVND (reference sequence). CDR3: CASSTTGALPGEQYF. CDR3 sequence (DNA): TGTGCCAGTAGTACGACAGGGGCTCTCCCTGGGGAGCAGTACTTC.

The chain carries TRBV27 and TRBJ2-3; D not resolved. This CDR3 contains 14 residues. The V end lost 3 bases, the J end lost 1 base, and 8 bases lay between the germline ends. Germline V CDR1 and CDR2: MNHEY, SMNVEV (reference sequence). CDR3 amino acids: CASSFNRGTDTQYF. CDR3 in DNA: TGTGCCAGCAGTTTTAATCGTGGCACAGATACGCAGTATTTT.

By its share, this clone is large. The V gene is TRBV13, the J gene TRBJ2-3; a possible D gene is TRBD2 (6 bases). CDR1 is PRHDT, CDR2 FYEKMQ, per germline (reference sequence). The CDR3 is 16 residues long. V was cut by 0 bases and J by 2 bases, with 12 bases left in between. This CDR3 is CASSLGLPGVTDTQYF. The CDR3 DNA sequence: TGTGCCAGCAGCTTAGGCCTGCCGGGGGTCACAGATACGCAGTATTTT.

A few counts support this clone. The chain links TRBV13 to TRBJ1-1; D gene uncertain. The CDR3 sequence is 13 residues long. The V end lost 0 bases, the J end lost 3 bases, and 5 bases lay between the germline ends. Germline V gene sequence: CDR1 PRHDT, CDR2 FYEKMQ (reference sequence). The DNA for the CDR3 is TGTGCCAGCAGCTTAGGCCCAGACACTGAAGCTTTCTTT. Residues: CASSLGPDTEAFF.

In this sample, this clone turned up a few times. The V gene is TRBV7-3, the J gene TRBJ2-7; 12 bases align to TRBD2. The trim removed 4 bases at V and 5 bases at J, leaving 12 bases unmatched. Germline V gives CDR1 SGHTA, CDR2 FQGTGA. This CDR3 has 17 amino acids. CDR3 in amino acids: CASSSAGSSGRADEQYF. The CDR3 coding sequence is TGTGCCAGCAGCTCCGCCGGCTCTAGCGGGAGGGCCGACGAGCAGTACTTC.

This clone was seen more than once but under ten times. The chain uses TRBV29-1 and TRBJ1-1; D may be TRBD1 (6 bases). V dropped 4 bases and J dropped 0 bases, with 15 bases sitting between them. This CDR3 has 15 residues. Per germline, CDR1 SQVTM and CDR2 ANQGSEA. Written as DNA, the CDR3 is TGCAGCGTTGTCTCGGGGGCGGGGGTGAACACTGAAGCTTTCTTT. It codes for CSVVSGAGVNTEAFF.

Within the sample, this clone is large (0.1 to 1%). Sequence at one end of the junction differs from germline and may be a read error. The chain carries TRBV5-5 and TRBJ1-1; D not resolved. The CDR3 extends over 13 amino acids. The germline V gene has CDR1 SGHKS and CDR2 YYEKEE (reference sequence). Written as DNA, the CDR3 is TGTGCCAGCAGGTTGGACCTGAACACTGAAGCTTTCTTT. The encoded protein is CASRLDLNTEAFF.

This chain uses TRBV9 with TRBJ2-1; TRBD2 matches at 10 bases. The CDR3 consists of 14 residues. Per the germline V gene, CDR1 is SGDLS and CDR2 is YYNGEE. The V segment lost 0 bases and the J segment 10 bases; nucleotides outside the gene matches: 4. Here the CDR3 reads CASSVASGREEQFF. CDR3 bases: TGTGCCAGCAGCGTAGCTAGCGGGAGAGAGGAGCAGTTCTTC.

By share, this clone counts as medium-sized. The chain has TRBV4-3 and TRBJ2-2; 7 bases line up with TRBD1. CDR1 is LGHNA, CDR2 YSLEER, per germline. V gave up 4 bases and J gave up 2 bases; unmatched junction bases: 4. The CDR3 length is 15 residues. The CDR3, as DNA: TGCGCCAGCAGCCGCGACAGGGATAACACCGGGGAGCTGTTTTTT. This gives the protein CASSRDRDNTGELFF.

A few counts support this clone. V and J are TRBV4-3 and TRBJ1-2, with TRBD1 as a possible D gene (5 bases). The V end was cut by 0 bases, the J end by 7 bases, with 15 bases between. Germline loops: CDR1 LGHNA, CDR2 YSLEER. CDR3 size: 15 residues. The CDR3 sequence: CASSQDGRAVGGYTF. The CDR3 DNA reads as TGCGCCAGCAGCCAAGACGGCAGGGCGGTGGGTGGCTACACCTTC.

V and J are TRBV27 and TRBJ2-1, with D unresolved. This CDR3 contains 14 residues. V shed 2 bases and J shed 11 bases, with 16 bases lying between them. Per the germline V gene, CDR1 is MNHEY and CDR2 is SMNVEV (reference sequence). The CDR3 is CASSLGFNWEKQFF. CDR3 nucleotide sequence: TGTGCCAGCAGTTTAGGTTTCAATTGGGAAAAGCAGTTCTTC.

The chain combines TRBV5-1 with TRBJ2-1; D gene unclear. The CDR3 has 15 residues. Trimming took 0 bases from V and 2 from J, leaving 9 bases between them. CDR1 SGHRS and CDR2 YFSETQ come from the germline V gene. Here the CDR3 DNA reads TGCGCCAGCAGCTTGGATGGGGTGACCTACAATGAGCAGTTCTTC. Translating it yields CASSLDGVTYNEQFF.

Worth noting for this clone: Sequence at one end of the junction differs from germline and may be a read error. The chain is built from TRBV7-7 and TRBJ2-2, with D unclear. In germline, CDR1 is SSHAT, CDR2 FNYEAQ (reference sequence). The CDR3 length is 12 residues. The CDR3 DNA reads TGTGCTAGCAGAACTAAAACCGGGGAGCTGTTTTTT. It encodes CASRTKTGELFF. Looking up the rest from reference TRBV7-7 and TRBJ2-2 gives the full variable domain: GAGVSQSPRYKVTKRGQDVTLRCDPISSHATLYWYQQALGQGPEFLTYFNYEAQPDKSGLPSDRFSAERPEGSISTLTIQRTEQRDSAMYRCASRTKTGELFFGEGSRLTVL.

This clone has more than one count but fewer than ten. V usage is TRBV10-3 and J usage is TRBJ1-1; TRBD1 agrees at 7 bases. The CDR3 has 13 amino acids. CDR1 ENHRY and CDR2 SYGVKD come from the germline V gene. The V and J ends lost 7 bases and 1 base, in that order; junction bases with no gene match: 3. CDR3 region: CAITDRENTEAFF. Here the CDR3 DNA reads TGTGCCATCACTGACAGGGAGAACACTGAAGCTTTCTTT.

The J gene is TRBJ1-1, the V gene TRBV7-8; D gene uncertain. The CDR3 is made up of 12 amino acids. The V gene's germline CDR1 is SGHVS and CDR2 FQNEAQ. Trimming cost V 4 bases and J 8 bases, with 11 bases left between them. CDR3: CASSSPGSEAFF. In DNA form, the CDR3 reads TGTGCCAGCAGCTCTCCAGGTTCAGAAGCTTTCTTT.

This clone has only one observation. This chain uses TRBV7-2 with TRBJ1-4; 8 positions match TRBD1. The CDR3 totals 15 residues. Germline assignment: CDR1 SGHTA and CDR2 FQGNSA. With V trimmed by 7 bases and J by 7 bases, 11 bases remained unmatched. The CDR3 DNA is TGTGCCAGCAACCCCGGACAGGGTCGGGGTGAAAAACTGTTTTTT. This encodes CASNPGQGRGEKLFF.

The rearrangement joins TRBV5-5 to TRBJ1-5; the D gene is possibly TRBD1 (5 bases). The V gene's germline CDR1 is SGHKS and CDR2 YYEKEE (reference sequence). This CDR3 is built from 12 residues. V was trimmed by 3 bases and J by 4 bases, leaving 5 bases between them. For the CDR3, the DNA is TGTGCCAGCAGCTCAGGGAATCAGCCCCAGCATTTT. Amino acids: CASSSGNQPQHF. Using reference TRBV5-5 and TRBJ1-5 for the parts outside the CDR3, the full variable domain is DAGVTQSPTHLIKTRGQQVTLRCSPISGHKSVSWYQQVLGQGPQFIFQYYEKEERGRGNFPDRFSARQFPNYSSELNVNALLLGDSALYLCASSSGNQPQHFGDGTRLSIL.

This chain links TRBV6-5 with TRBJ1-3, with D unclear. V lost 10 bases and J lost 1, with 14 bases in between. Per germline, CDR1 MNHEY and CDR2 SVGAGI. The CDR3 length is 14 residues. This CDR3 reads CAITTESSGNTIYF. DNA for the CDR3: TGTGCCATCACCACTGAGTCTTCTGGAAACACCATATATTTT.

This chain connects TRBV6-1 to TRBJ2-2; 8 nucleotides align to TRBD2. V lost 9 bases to trimming and J lost 0 bases; unmatched junction nucleotides: 3. Germline-derived CDR1 and CDR2 are MNHNS and SASEGT. CDR3 length: 14 amino acids. CDR3 loop: CASIAGTNTGELFF. The CDR3 DNA is TGTGCCAGTATAGCGGGAACGAACACCGGGGAGCTGTTTTTT.

This chain joins TRBV7-2 and TRBJ2-2; 8 positions agree with TRBD1. The CDR3 contains 16 residues. Looked up from germline, CDR1 is SGHTA and CDR2 is FQGNSA. V lost 5 bases, J lost 6 bases, and 11 bases stayed unmatched. DNA for the CDR3: TGTGCCAGCAGCCTCGGACAGGGTCTGAGCGCCGGGGAGCTGTTTTTT. Residues: CASSLGQGLSAGELFF.